The 27 T cell receptor beta chains given below trace back to one sample, sequenced in a study of OX40 agonist ivuxolimab in advanced cancers. Assay used: immunoSEQ multiplex PCR; TCRdb lists only in-frame clones, some missing. The sample yields tens of thousands of clones, about 89% seen once. Sample: CD4+ or CD8+ T cells sorted from blood, taken in a trial of the OX40 agonist ivuxolimab. The receptors derive from an adult with an advanced solid tumor such as melanoma, head and neck, liver or kidney cancer.

The genes are TRBV25-1 and TRBJ2-1; TRBD2 agrees at 12 bases. Germline V CDR1 and CDR2: MGHDK, SYGVNS. This CDR3 comprises 16 residues. The junction had 2 bases not matched to a gene; V was cut back by 5 bases and J by 0 bases. This CDR3 is CASSSTSGSSYNEQFF. CDR3 DNA: TGTGCCAGCAGTTCGACTAGCGGGAGCTCCTACAATGAGCAGTTCTTC.

This clone has only one observation. The V call is TRBV2, the J call TRBJ1-2; D not resolved. The V gene lost 3 bases and the J gene lost 2 bases, with 7 bases spanning the gap. The CDR3 has 13 amino acids. Germline V gives CDR1 SNHLY, CDR2 FYNNEI. CDR3 residues: CASSERVNYGYTF. The CDR3 bases are TGTGCCAGCAGTGAGAGAGTGAACTATGGCTACACCTTC.

The rearrangement uses TRBV4-2 and TRBJ2-7; D unresolved. There are 15 residues in the CDR3. With 0 bases removed from V and 2 bases from J, the gap between germline ends came to 11 bases. Germline V gene sequence: CDR1 LGHNA, CDR2 YNFKEQ. The CDR3 loop reads CASSQDAAGPYEQYF. In DNA form, the CDR3 reads TGTGCCAGCAGCCAAGATGCCGCCGGGCCCTACGAGCAGTACTTC.

This chain uses TRBV5-4 with TRBJ2-3, with D unresolved. V dropped 4 bases and J dropped 1 base, with 13 bases sitting between them. This CDR3 has 15 residues. Germline-derived CDR1 and CDR2 are SGHNT and YYREEE (reference sequence). CDR3 sequence reads: CASSIDQHRTDTQYF. CDR3 nucleotides: TGTGCCAGCAGCATAGACCAACACCGCACAGATACGCAGTATTTT. Variable domain in full (rest from reference TRBV5-4 and TRBJ2-3): ETGVTQSPTHLIKTRGQQVTLRCSSQSGHNTVSWYQQALGQGPQFIFQYYREEENGRGNFPPRFSGLQFPNYSSELNVNALELDDSALYLCASSIDQHRTDTQYFGPGTRLTVL.

The genes are TRBV2 and TRBJ2-5; 12 bases map to TRBD2. The CDR3 consists of 16 residues. The V and J ends lost 0 bases and 5 bases, in that order; junction bases with no gene match: 4. In germline, CDR1 is SNHLY, CDR2 FYNNEI. This CDR3 reads CASSEALAGGFETQYF. CDR3 sequence (DNA): TGTGCCAGCAGTGAAGCACTAGCGGGAGGTTTCGAGACCCAGTACTTC.

J is TRBJ1-2 and V is TRBV7-2, with a tentative D call TRBD1 (5 bases). The length of the CDR3 is 15 residues. The V and J ends lost 5 bases and 2 bases respectively, with 15 bases between them. CDR1 and CDR2 (germline): SGHTA, FQGNSA. The CDR3 DNA reads TGTGCCAGCAGCCCCACCGGGCAGGGAAACTATGGCTACACCTTC. This gives the protein CASSPTGQGNYGYTF.

The chain employs TRBV25-1 and TRBJ1-4; D unclear. Trimming shortened V by 3 bases and J by 5 bases, and 4 bases separated the two germline ends. Looked up from germline, CDR1 is MGHDK and CDR2 is SYGVNS. This CDR3 spans 12 amino acids. The CDR3, as DNA: TGTGCCAGCAGTGATCAGAATGAAAAACTGTTTTTT. Its protein is CASSDQNEKLFF.

V gene TRBV2 combines with J gene TRBJ2-7; 8 bases match TRBD1. J lost 0 bases, V lost 5 bases, and 3 bases had no gene match. The CDR3 length is 14 residues. The V gene's germline CDR1 is SNHLY and CDR2 FYNNEI. The CDR3 DNA is TGTGCCAGCAGTCGGACAGGGAGCTCCTACGAGCAGTACTTC. Its protein product is CASSRTGSSYEQYF.

J is TRBJ2-1 and V is TRBV6-5, with 10 bases identical to TRBD1. Trimming removed 6 bases from V and 5 bases from J; junction bases left unmatched: 7. The CDR3 extends over 15 amino acids. Germline V gene sequence: CDR1 MNHEY, CDR2 SVGAGI. The CDR3 here is CASSPGTGAHNEQFF. The CDR3 DNA follows: TGTGCCAGCAGCCCCGGGACAGGGGCCCACAATGAGCAGTTCTTC.

The J gene is TRBJ1-5, the V gene TRBV28; possible D gene TRBD1, 5 bases. The CDR3 is 14 amino acids. Between the trimmed V and J ends, which lost 8 bases and 4 bases, there was a span of 15 bases. Germline lookup yields CDR1 MDHEN and CDR2 SYDVKM. The CDR3 DNA sequence: TGTGCCAGCGTCAGCTTGGGACTTAATCAGCCCCAGCATTTT. Protein sequence: CASVSLGLNQPQHF.

The chain combines TRBV19 with TRBJ2-7; D is unclear. This CDR3 contains 15 residues. CDR1 is LNHDA, CDR2 SQIVND, per germline (reference sequence). Deletions cut 6 bases from V and 2 bases from J, with 17 bases between. The CDR3 DNA follows: TGTGCCAGTAGGTCCAGCTGGCCCGCCACCTACGAGCAGTACTTC. Its translation: CASRSSWPATYEQYF.

This rearrangement joins TRBV15 to TRBJ1-4; D gene uncertain. The V end was cut by 5 bases, the J end by 3 bases, with 16 bases between. The CDR3 runs to 16 residues. CDR1 is LNHNV, CDR2 YYDKDF, per germline (reference sequence). The chain's CDR3 is CATSYDTSIPNEKLFF. CDR3 sequence (DNA): TGTGCCACCAGCTATGACACATCGATCCCTAATGAAAAACTGTTTTTT.

This chain connects TRBV19 to TRBJ1-5; D perhaps matches TRBD1 (6 bases). CDR1 and CDR2 (germline): LNHDA, SQIVND (reference sequence). CDR3 length equals 15 residues. Trimming cost V 4 bases and J 3 bases, with 13 bases left between them. CDR3 nucleotide sequence: TGTGCCAGTAGTAGACAGACAGGCTACAATCAGCCCCAGCATTTT. Encoded protein: CASSRQTGYNQPQHF.

The genes are TRBV10-3 and TRBJ2-1, with TRBD2 matching over 7 bases. V lost 5 bases and J lost 5; bases outside the gene matches: 18. Per germline, CDR1 ENHRY and CDR2 SYGVKD. The CDR3 is 18 residues long. CDR3 sequence: CAISRYSVGGGLDNEQFF. The CDR3 DNA reads TGTGCCATCAGTCGGTATTCGGTCGGCGGCGGACTAGACAATGAGCAGTTCTTC.

This chain uses TRBV6-1 with TRBJ2-5; perhaps TRBD2 as D (5 bases). Germline assignment: CDR1 MNHNS and CDR2 SASEGT. V lost 3 bases, J lost 5 bases, and 16 bases lay in between. The CDR3 has 15 residues. In DNA, the CDR3 is TGTGCCAGCAGTGATTACGGCTCCAGGAGGGAGACCCAGTACTTC. Its translation: CASSDYGSRRETQYF.

V usage is TRBV28 and J usage is TRBJ1-2, with D perhaps TRBD1 (6 bases). Per germline, CDR1 MDHEN and CDR2 SYDVKM. V gave up 7 bases and J gave up 8 bases, with 11 bases separating them. The CDR3 extends over 11 amino acids. The CDR3 loop reads CASTLGGGYTF. As DNA, the CDR3 is TGTGCCAGCACCCTGGGGGGCGGCTACACCTTC.

The rearrangement joins TRBV5-4 to TRBJ1-2, with D possibly being TRBD1 (6 bases). Germline values: CDR1 SGHNT, CDR2 YYREEE (reference sequence). This CDR3 is 14 amino acids long. V gave up 6 bases and J gave up 6 bases, with 18 bases separating them. CDR3: CASTFPGAVNGYTF. The CDR3 region has the DNA TGTGCCAGCACCTTCCCGGGGGCAGTGAATGGCTACACCTTC.

The V and J genes are TRBV7-3 and TRBJ1-1, with D possibly TRBD1 on 5 matching bases. The CDR3 is made up of 15 amino acids. V dropped 5 bases and J dropped 0 bases, with 13 bases sitting between them. Germline V lookup: CDR1 SGHTA, CDR2 FQGTGA. The CDR3 nucleotides read TGTGCCAGCAGCCCACGGCCAGGGTTGAACACTGAAGCTTTCTTT. Translated, it gives CASSPRPGLNTEAFF.

This sequence joins TRBV11-2 and TRBJ1-3; no firm D call. The V gene's germline CDR1 is SGHAT and CDR2 FQNNGV. The CDR3 has 15 residues. The V end lost 5 bases, the J end lost 2 bases, and 13 bases lay between the germline ends. The CDR3 is CASSPLRLTGNTIYF. The CDR3 DNA reads TGTGCCAGCAGCCCCCTACGGTTAACTGGAAACACCATATATTTT.

CDR3 loop: CASTTGDRDEQFF. CDR3 DNA: TGCGCCAGCACGACAGGGGATCGGGATGAGCAGTTCTTC. The chain carries TRBV10-1 and TRBJ2-1; 8 bases map to TRBD1. The CDR3 is 13 residues long. V lost 7 bases and J lost 8; bases outside the gene matches: 7. The germline V gene encodes CDR1 WNHNN and CDR2 SYGVQD (reference sequence).

The chain uses TRBV28 and TRBJ2-3; 9 bases fit TRBD2. Per germline, CDR1 MDHEN and CDR2 SYDVKM. The CDR3 is 15 amino acids. Trimming removed 3 bases from V and 2 bases from J; junction bases left unmatched: 3. The CDR3: CASSFRGRATDTQYF. The DNA for the CDR3 is TGTGCCAGCAGTTTTCGCGGGAGGGCCACAGATACGCAGTATTTT.

The gene calls are TRBV5-6 and TRBJ2-1; D not certain. The CDR3 is 13 residues long. Germline-derived CDR1 and CDR2 are SGHDT and YYEEEE. With 4 bases removed from V and 5 bases from J, the gap between germline ends came to 10 bases. CDR3 in amino acids: CASSPVSNNEQFF. CDR3 DNA sequence: TGTGCCAGCAGCCCGGTTAGCAACAATGAGCAGTTCTTC.

The genes are TRBV2 and TRBJ2-1; D is unresolved. The V end was cut by 5 bases, the J end by 3 bases, with 14 bases between. This CDR3 has 15 residues. CDR1 and CDR2 (germline): SNHLY, FYNNEI. The DNA of the CDR3 is TGTGCCAGCAGTCTAGACTTGACTTACTACAATGAGCAGTTCTTC. It encodes CASSLDLTYYNEQFF.

This rearrangement joins TRBV5-1 to TRBJ2-5; the match to TRBD1 covers 7 bases. Germline trimming cut 1 base from V and 5 bases from J; bases unmatched to any gene: 8. This CDR3 contains 15 residues. The germline V gene encodes CDR1 SGHRS and CDR2 YFSETQ. This CDR3 reads CASSLQIDRDETQYF. DNA of the CDR3: TGCGCCAGCAGCTTGCAGATCGACAGGGACGAGACCCAGTACTTC.

The V and J genes are TRBV4-1 and TRBJ2-3, with 7 nucleotides matching TRBD2. The germline CDR1 and CDR2 sequences are MGHRA and YSYEKL. CDR3 size: 15 residues. Germline trimming cut 5 bases from V and 1 base from J; bases unmatched to any gene: 6. The CDR3 here is CASSRAGVGTDTQYF. CDR3 sequence (DNA): TGCGCCAGCAGCAGGGCGGGAGTAGGCACAGATACGCAGTATTTT.

This chain uses TRBV27 with TRBJ2-2, with 16 bases matching TRBD2. V dropped 6 bases and J dropped 5; count of bases not matched to a gene: 6. CDR1 MNHEY and CDR2 SMNVEV come from the germline V gene (reference sequence). This CDR3 is built from 17 residues. The CDR3 sequence is CASRGLAGGPGTGELFF. CDR3 bases: TGTGCCAGCAGGGGACTAGCGGGAGGGCCAGGAACCGGGGAGCTGTTTTTT.

The chain is built from TRBV27 and TRBJ1-2; D is unresolved. The CDR3 is 18 residues long. CDR1 and CDR2 from the germline V gene are MNHEY and SMNVEV (reference sequence). V dropped 3 bases and J dropped 6 bases, with 26 bases sitting between them. CDR3 residues: CASSFGPPQGSVHHGYTF. CDR3 nucleotide sequence: TGTGCCAGCAGTTTTGGGCCGCCGCAAGGGTCTGTCCATCATGGCTACACCTTC.